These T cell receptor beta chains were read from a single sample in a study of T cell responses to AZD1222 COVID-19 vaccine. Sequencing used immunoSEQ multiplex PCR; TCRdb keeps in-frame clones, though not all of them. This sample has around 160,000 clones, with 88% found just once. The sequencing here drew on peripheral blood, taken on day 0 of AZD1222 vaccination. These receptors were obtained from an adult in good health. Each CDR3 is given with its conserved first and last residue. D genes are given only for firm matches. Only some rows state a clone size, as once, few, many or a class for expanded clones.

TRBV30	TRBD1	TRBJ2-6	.	CAWSVTGQGPGANVLTF	TGTGCCTGGAGTGTAACCGGACAGGGGCCTGGGGCCAACGTCCTGACTTTC
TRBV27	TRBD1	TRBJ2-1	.	CASSPGQGLSYNEQFF	TGTGCCAGCAGTCCAGGACAGGGCCTCTCCTACAATGAGCAGTTCTTC
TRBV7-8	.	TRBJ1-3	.	CASSLGLGSGNTIYF	TGTGCCAGCAGCTTAGGCTTAGGGTCTGGAAACACCATATATTTT
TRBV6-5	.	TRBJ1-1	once	CASSWGERTANTEAFF	TGTGCCAGCAGTTGGGGTGAAAGGACAGCGAACACTGAAGCTTTCTTT
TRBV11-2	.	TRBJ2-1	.	CASSQWGEQFF	TGTGCCAGCAGCCAGTGGGGTGAGCAGTTCTTC
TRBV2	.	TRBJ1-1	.	CASRVTAPVEAFF	TGTGCCAGCAGGGTGACAGCCCCTGTGGAGGCTTTCTTT
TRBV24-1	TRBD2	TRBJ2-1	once	CATSESGGASYNEQFF	TGTGCCACCAGTGAGTCGGGAGGGGCCTCCTACAATGAGCAGTTCTTC
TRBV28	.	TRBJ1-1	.	CASSSSRNGAFF	TGTGCCAGCAGTAGCAGCCGAAATGGGGCTTTCTTT
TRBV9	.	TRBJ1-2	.	CASSVAPGRGNYGYTF	TGTGCCAGCAGCGTCGCCCCGGGGCGGGGGAACTATGGCTACACCTTC
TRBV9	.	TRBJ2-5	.	CASSVGLARGGETQYF	TGTGCCAGCAGCGTAGGGTTAGCCAGGGGAGGAGAGACCCAGTACTTC